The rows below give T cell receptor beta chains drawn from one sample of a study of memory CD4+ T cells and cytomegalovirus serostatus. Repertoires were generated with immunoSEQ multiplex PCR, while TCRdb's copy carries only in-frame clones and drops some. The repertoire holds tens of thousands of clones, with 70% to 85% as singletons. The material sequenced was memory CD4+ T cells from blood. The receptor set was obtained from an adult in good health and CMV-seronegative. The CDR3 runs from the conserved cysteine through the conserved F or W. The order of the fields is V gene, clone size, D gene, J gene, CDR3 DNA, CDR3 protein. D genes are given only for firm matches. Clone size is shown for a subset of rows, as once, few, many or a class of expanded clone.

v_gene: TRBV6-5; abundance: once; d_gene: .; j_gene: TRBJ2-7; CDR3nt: TGTGCCAGCAACCGGCAAGGCTACGAGCAGTACTTC; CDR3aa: CASNRQGYEQYF
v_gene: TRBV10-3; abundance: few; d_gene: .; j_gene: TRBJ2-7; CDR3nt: TGTGCCACAGGCTACCGGGACGGCTACGAGCAGTACTTC; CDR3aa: CATGYRDGYEQYF
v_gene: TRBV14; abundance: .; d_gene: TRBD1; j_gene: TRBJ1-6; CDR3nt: TGTGCCAGCAGACAGATGACAGGGCCAAATTCACCCCTCCACTTT; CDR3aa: CASRQMTGPNSPLHF
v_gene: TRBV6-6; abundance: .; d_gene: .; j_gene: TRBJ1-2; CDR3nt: TGTGCCAGCAGTTACTCGACCATATCTGGTGGCTACACCTTC; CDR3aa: CASSYSTISGGYTF
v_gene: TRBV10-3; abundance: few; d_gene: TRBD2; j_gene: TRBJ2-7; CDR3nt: TGTGCCATCAGCGGAGTCGGACTAGCTCGCGAGCAGTACTTC; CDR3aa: CAISGVGLAREQYF
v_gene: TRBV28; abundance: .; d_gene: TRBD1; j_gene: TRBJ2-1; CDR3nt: TGTGCCAGCAGTCCAACCGGACAGGGGAGGACTGAGCAGTTCTTC; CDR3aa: CASSPTGQGRTEQFF
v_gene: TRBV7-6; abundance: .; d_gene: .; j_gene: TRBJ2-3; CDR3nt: TGTGCCAGCAGCTCCTATCAGGGGACAGATACGCAGTATTTT; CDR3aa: CASSSYQGTDTQYF
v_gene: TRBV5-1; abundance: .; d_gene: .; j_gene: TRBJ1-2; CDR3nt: TGCGCCAGCAGCTTGGGCCCCGCGGATGGCTACACCTTC; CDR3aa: CASSLGPADGYTF
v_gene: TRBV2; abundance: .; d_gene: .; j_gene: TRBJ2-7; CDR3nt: TGTGCCAGCAGTGACGTAGGGGTTACCTACGAGCAGTACTTC; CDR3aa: CASSDVGVTYEQYF
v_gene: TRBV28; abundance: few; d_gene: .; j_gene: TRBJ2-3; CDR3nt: TGTGCCAGCAGCACCCGACTAGTCAATACGCAGTATTTT; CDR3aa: CASSTRLVNTQYF
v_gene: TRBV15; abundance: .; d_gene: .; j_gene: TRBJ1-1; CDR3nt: TGTGCCACCAGCCCTTGGGACGAGAACACTGAAGCTTTCTTT; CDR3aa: CATSPWDENTEAFF
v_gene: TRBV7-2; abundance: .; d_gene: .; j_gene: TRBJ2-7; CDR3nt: TGTGCCAGCAGCTTGTATGGCAGTTCCCCCTACGAGCAGTACTTC; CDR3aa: CASSLYGSSPYEQYF
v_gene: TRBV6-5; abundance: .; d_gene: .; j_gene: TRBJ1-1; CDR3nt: TGTGCCAGCAGTTACAGCCCCGGCATCTCCCTGCTGGCTTTCTTT; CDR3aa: CASSYSPGISLLAFF
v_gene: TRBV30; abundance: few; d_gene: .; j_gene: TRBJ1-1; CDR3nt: TGTGCCGCTTCGACAGTCGGGACTGAAGCTTTCTTT; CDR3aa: CAASTVGTEAFF
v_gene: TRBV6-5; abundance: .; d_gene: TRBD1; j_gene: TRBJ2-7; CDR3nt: TGTGCCAGCCGACCGGGACAGGGCTACGAGCAGTACTTC; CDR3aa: CASRPGQGYEQYF
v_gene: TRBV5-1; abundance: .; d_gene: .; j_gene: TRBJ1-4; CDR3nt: TGCGCCAGCAGCTGGTCCGGACAGAATGAAAAACTGTTTTTT; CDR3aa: CASSWSGQNEKLFF
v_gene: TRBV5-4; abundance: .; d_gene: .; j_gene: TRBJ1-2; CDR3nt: TGTGCCAGCAGTCCAGGGAGTAACTATGGCTACACCTTC; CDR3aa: CASSPGSNYGYTF
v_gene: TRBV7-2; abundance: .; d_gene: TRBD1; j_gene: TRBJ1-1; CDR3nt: TGTGCCAGCAGCCAATTACAGGGGGGCACTGAAGCTTTCTTT; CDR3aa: CASSQLQGGTEAFF
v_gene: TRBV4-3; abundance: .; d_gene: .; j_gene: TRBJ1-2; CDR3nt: TGCGCCAGCAGCCAAGATCGGGTCAGACCTAACTATGGCTACACCTTC; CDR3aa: CASSQDRVRPNYGYTF
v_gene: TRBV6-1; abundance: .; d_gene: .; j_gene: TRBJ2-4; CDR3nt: TGTGCCAGCAGTGGGGGAGCGGCCAAAAACATTCAGTACTTC; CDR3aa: CASSGGAAKNIQYF
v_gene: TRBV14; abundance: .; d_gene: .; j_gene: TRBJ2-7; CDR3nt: TGTGCCAGCAGCCGGGCCCAGGCCTACGAGCAGTACTTC; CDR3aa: CASSRAQAYEQYF
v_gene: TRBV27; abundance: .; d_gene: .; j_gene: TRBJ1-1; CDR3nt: TGTGCCAGCAGTTCACGAGGGTCCACTGAAGCTTTCTTT; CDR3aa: CASSSRGSTEAFF
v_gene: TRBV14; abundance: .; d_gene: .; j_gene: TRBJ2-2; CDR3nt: TGTGCCAGCAGCCTCCGGGTGGGGGTATCCGGCACCGGGGAGCTGTTTTTT; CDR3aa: CASSLRVGVSGTGELFF
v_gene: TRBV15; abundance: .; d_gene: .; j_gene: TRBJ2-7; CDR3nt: TGTGCCACCAGCAGAGATAGGCTAGCCTCGGGGGAGCAGTACTTC; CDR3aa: CATSRDRLASGEQYF
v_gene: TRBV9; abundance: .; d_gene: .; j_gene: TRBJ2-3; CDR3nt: TGTGCCAGCAGCGTGACTCTTGGAGATACGCAGTATTTT; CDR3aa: CASSVTLGDTQYF
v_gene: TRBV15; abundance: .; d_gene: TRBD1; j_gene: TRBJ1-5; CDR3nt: TGTGCCACCAGCAGAGGAGACAGGGCGGGTGATCAGCCCCAGCATTTT; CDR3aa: CATSRGDRAGDQPQHF
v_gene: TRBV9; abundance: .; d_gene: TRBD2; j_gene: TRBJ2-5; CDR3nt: TGTGCCAGCAGCGTGTTGGGTCGGGGGGGTCAAGAGACCCAGTACTTC; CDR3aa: CASSVLGRGGQETQYF
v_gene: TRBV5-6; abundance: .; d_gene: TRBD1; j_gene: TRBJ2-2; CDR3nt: TGTGCCAGCAGCCTCCCGGGACAGTTCACCGGGGAGCTGTTTTTT; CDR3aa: CASSLPGQFTGELFF
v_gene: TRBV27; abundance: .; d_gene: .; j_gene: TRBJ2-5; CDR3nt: TGTGCCAGCAGTCGGACCGCGGCGCTCCAAGAGACCCAGTACTTC; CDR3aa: CASSRTAALQETQYF
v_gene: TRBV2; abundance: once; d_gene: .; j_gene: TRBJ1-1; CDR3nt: TGTGCCAGCAGGCGCGACAGTCAGGGTGAAGCTTTCTTT; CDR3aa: CASRRDSQGEAFF
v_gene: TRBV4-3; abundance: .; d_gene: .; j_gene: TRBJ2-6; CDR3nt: TGCGCCAGCAGCCAAACCCCGCTCGGGGGGCCCTCTGGGGCCAACGTCCTGACTTTC; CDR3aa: CASSQTPLGGPSGANVLTF
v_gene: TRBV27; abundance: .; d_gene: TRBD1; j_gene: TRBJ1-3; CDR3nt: TGTGCCAGCAGTTTTTTACCCTTAACAGGGGCCGGAAACACCATATATTTT; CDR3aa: CASSFLPLTGAGNTIYF
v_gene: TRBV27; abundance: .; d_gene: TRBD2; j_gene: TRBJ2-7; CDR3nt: TGTGCCAGCAGTCCGGGACTAGCGGGGGGTTCGACCTACGAGCAGTACTTC; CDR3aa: CASSPGLAGGSTYEQYF
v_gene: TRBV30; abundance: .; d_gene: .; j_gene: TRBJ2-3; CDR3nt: TGTGCCTGGAGTCCTCTCCAAATCGGGCAGTATTTT; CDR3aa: CAWSPLQIGQYF
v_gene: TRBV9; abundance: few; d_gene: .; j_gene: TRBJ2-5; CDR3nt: TGTGCCAGCAGCGTTGCAGAGGGGCGAGAGACCCAGTACTTC; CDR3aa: CASSVAEGRETQYF
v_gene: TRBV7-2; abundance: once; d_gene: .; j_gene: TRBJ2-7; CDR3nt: TGTGCCAGCAGCCCCTCATCCGTTAGCTCCTACGAGCAGTACTTC; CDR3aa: CASSPSSVSSYEQYF
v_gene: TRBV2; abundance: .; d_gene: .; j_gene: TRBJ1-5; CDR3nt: TGTGCCAGCAAGGGCGACAGAGATTATAGCAATCAGCCCCAGCATTTT; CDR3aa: CASKGDRDYSNQPQHF
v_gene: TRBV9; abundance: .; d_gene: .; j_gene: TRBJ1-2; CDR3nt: TGTGCCAGCAGCGTCCAGGGAACTGGCTACACCTTC; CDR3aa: CASSVQGTGYTF
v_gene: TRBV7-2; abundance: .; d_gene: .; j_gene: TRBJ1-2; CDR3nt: TGTGCCAGCAGCTTCGATGACTATGGCTACACCTTC; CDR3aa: CASSFDDYGYTF
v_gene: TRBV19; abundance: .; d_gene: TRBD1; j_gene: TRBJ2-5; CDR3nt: TGTGCCAGTAGTGCCCGGGACAGAGAGACCCAGTACTTC; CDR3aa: CASSARDRETQYF
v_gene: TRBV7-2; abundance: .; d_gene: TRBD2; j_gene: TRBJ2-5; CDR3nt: TGTGCCAGCAGCGGGACTAGCGGGGGGGCCTTGGAGACCCAGTACTTC; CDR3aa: CASSGTSGGALETQYF
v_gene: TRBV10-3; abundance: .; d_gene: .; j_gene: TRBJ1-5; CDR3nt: TGTGCCATCAGTGAGTCCAGTCCTAATCAGCCCCAGCATTTT; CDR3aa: CAISESSPNQPQHF
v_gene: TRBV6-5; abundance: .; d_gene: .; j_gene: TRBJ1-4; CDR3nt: TGTGCCAGCAGTTACGCCGGTAGCGGGGCTAATGAAAAACTGTTTTTT; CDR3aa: CASSYAGSGANEKLFF
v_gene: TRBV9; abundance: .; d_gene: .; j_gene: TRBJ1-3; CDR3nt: TGTGCCAGCAGCGTAGGAGGGACCTCTGGAAACACCATATATTTT; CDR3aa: CASSVGGTSGNTIYF
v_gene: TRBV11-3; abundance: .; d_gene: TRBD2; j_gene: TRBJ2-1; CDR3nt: TGTGCCAGCAGCTCCTTGCGCGGGGGGGGTGAGCAGTTCTTC; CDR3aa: CASSSLRGGGEQFF
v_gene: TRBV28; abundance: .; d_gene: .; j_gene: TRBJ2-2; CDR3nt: TGTGCCAGCAGTTCCCCAGGGGAGGCCGGGGAGCTGTTTTTT; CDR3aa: CASSSPGEAGELFF
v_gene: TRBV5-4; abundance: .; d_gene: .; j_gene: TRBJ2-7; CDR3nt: TGTGCCAGCAGCCCAAGGACGGATACCTACGAGCAGTACTTC; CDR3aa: CASSPRTDTYEQYF
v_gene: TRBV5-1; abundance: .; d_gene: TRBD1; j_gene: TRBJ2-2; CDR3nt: TGCGCCAGCAGCCAAGGGACAGTGGGGGTCAACACCGGGGAGCTGTTTTTT; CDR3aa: CASSQGTVGVNTGELFF
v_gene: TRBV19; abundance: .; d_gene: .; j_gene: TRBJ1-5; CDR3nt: TGTGCCACTACCGGGACCCCGAGCGATCAGCCCCAGCATTTT; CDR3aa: CATTGTPSDQPQHF